The 21 T cell receptor beta chains reported below all come from one sample, sequenced in a study of cytomegalovirus exposure and HLA in healthy donors. The study ran its PCR with 60 Vbeta and 13 Jbeta primers. Produced via immunoSEQ multiplex PCR; TCRdb's table is partial and in-frame only. The table includes 100,000 or so clones, roughly three quarters detected once. The sample comprised PBMCs. These receptors originate from a man aged 25 to 40 in good health and CMV-seronegative.

The rearrangement uses TRBV30 and TRBJ1-5, with TRBD1 matching 12 bases. This CDR3 is 19 amino acids long. J gave up 3 bases and V 5 bases, and 17 bases lay outside the gene matches. CDR1 and CDR2 (germline): GTSNPN, SVGIG (reference sequence). CDR3 region: CAWPGGDRGLSVTNQPQHF. The CDR3 DNA is TGTGCCTGGCCGGGTGGGGACAGGGGGCTTTCCGTCACCAATCAGCCCCAGCATTTT.

The chain recombines TRBV6-1 with TRBJ1-1; D gene unclear. The CDR3 consists of 13 residues. Germline V lookup: CDR1 MNHNS, CDR2 SASEGT. Trimming removed 2 bases from V and 1 base from J, with 5 bases in between. This CDR3 reads CASSEFRNTEAFF. Here the CDR3 DNA reads TGTGCCAGCAGTGAATTCAGGAACACTGAAGCTTTCTTT.

This clone was recorded only once. In DNA, the CDR3 is TGTGCCAGCAGTGGCAGCGGGAGGACCCGATACGAGCAGTACTTC. It codes for CASSGSGRTRYEQYF. The V gene is TRBV25-1, the J gene TRBJ2-7, with 9 bases lining up with TRBD2. CDR3 length: 15 residues. V gave up 4 bases and J gave up 4 bases; unmatched junction bases: 8. Germline CDR1 MGHDK, CDR2 SYGVNS.

This clone is a singleton in its sample. The rearrangement uses TRBV29-1 and TRBJ2-3; D may be TRBD2 (5 bases). V was clipped by 5 bases and J by 0 bases, with 6 bases between them. The CDR3 runs 12 residues. Germline V gene data show CDR1 as SQVTM and CDR2 as ANQGSEA. DNA for the CDR3: TGCAGCGTTAGGACTAGCACAGATACGCAGTATTTT. As protein: CSVRTSTDTQYF.

The rearrangement links TRBV7-5 to TRBJ1-1; the table calls TRBD1, which could not be checked here. TRBV7-5 is a pseudogene. The length of the CDR3 is 15 residues. CDR3 residues: CARSYRRDRVTEAFF. CDR3 bases: TGTGCCAGAAGCTACCGCAGGGATCGGGTCACTGAAGCTTTCTTT.

Regarding this clone: Its ends do not fully match the called genes, so a read error is possible. The rearrangement joins TRBV7-2 to TRBJ2-6; D is possibly TRBD1 (5 bases). Per the germline V gene, CDR1 is SGHTA and CDR2 is FQGNSA. The CDR3 is 15 residues long. CDR3 residues: CASSFAASGANGLTF. The CDR3 region has the DNA TGTGCCAGCAGCTTTGCGGCCTCTGGGGCCAACGGCCTGACTTTC.

This clone was seen only once. This sequence joins TRBV18 and TRBJ1-1; 8 bases agree with TRBD1. The CDR3 has 14 amino acids. Germline CDR1 and CDR2: KGHSH and LQKENI. V shed 3 bases and J 4 bases; nucleotides not matched to a gene: 4. The chain's CDR3 is CASSPFGQGTEAFF. The CDR3 region has the DNA TGTGCCAGCTCACCTTTTGGACAGGGCACTGAAGCTTTCTTT.

The V call is TRBV5-6, the J call TRBJ2-5; TRBD2 matches at 7 bases. CDR3 size: 15 residues. V lost 4 bases to trimming and J lost 2 bases; unmatched junction nucleotides: 8. The germline V gene has CDR1 SGHDT and CDR2 YYEEEE. CDR3 loop: CASSPTRAGQETQYF. The CDR3 bases are TGTGCCAGCAGCCCTACACGAGCGGGGCAAGAGACCCAGTACTTC.

This sequence joins TRBV7-3 and TRBJ2-1; 11 nucleotides agree with TRBD2. V lost 3 bases, J lost 9 bases, and 1 base stayed unmatched. This CDR3 spans 13 amino acids. CDR1 and CDR2 from the germline V gene are SGHTA and FQGTGA. The CDR3 protein is CASSFGLAGEQFF. The CDR3 DNA reads as TGTGCCAGCAGCTTTGGACTAGCGGGTGAGCAGTTCTTC.

The J gene is TRBJ1-1, the V gene TRBV9; D unclear. V was cut by 0 bases and J by 9 bases, with 12 bases left in between. This CDR3 has 13 residues. Germline V gene sequence: CDR1 SGDLS, CDR2 YYNGEE. The CDR3 here is CASSVGGWEQAFF. DNA of the CDR3: TGTGCCAGCAGCGTAGGCGGGTGGGAACAAGCTTTCTTT.

This clone was counted only a few times. V usage is TRBV19 and J usage is TRBJ1-5, with D hard to call. Germline V gene data show CDR1 as LNHDA and CDR2 as SQIVND (reference sequence). Deletions cut 3 bases from V and 6 bases from J, with 6 bases between. The CDR3 sequence is 12 residues long. The CDR3 DNA is TGTGCCAGTAGTATTCGCGGTCAGCCCCAGCATTTT. Its protein is CASSIRGQPQHF.

The chain joins TRBV5-1 to TRBJ1-4; 10 nucleotides match TRBD1. Per germline, CDR1 SGHRS and CDR2 YFSETQ. This CDR3 has 15 amino acids. The V gene end was trimmed by 0 bases and the J gene end by 6 bases; junction bases not matched to a gene: 2. CDR3 sequence (DNA): TGCGCCAGCAGCTTGGCCGGGACAGGGGATGAAAAACTGTTTTTT. The encoded protein is CASSLAGTGDEKLFF. The full variable domain, completed using reference TRBV5-1 and TRBJ1-4, is KAGVTQTPRYLIKTRGQQVTLSCSPISGHRSVSWYQQTPGQGLQFLFEYFSETQRNKGNFPGRFSGRQFSNSRSEMNVSTLELGDSALYLCASSLAGTGDEKLFFGSGTQLSVL.

V and J are TRBV11-3 and TRBJ2-7; D is unresolved. This CDR3 contains 14 residues. Germline V gene data show CDR1 as SGHNT and CDR2 as YENEEA. The V end lost 5 bases, the J end lost 0 bases, and 11 bases lay between the germline ends. The chain's CDR3 is CASSLTAGSYEQYF. The DNA for the CDR3 is TGTGCCAGCAGCCTAACAGCCGGCTCCTACGAGCAGTACTTC.

CDR3 DNA: TGTGCTAGTGGTTTCAGCACCATATATTTT. Translated: CASGFSTIYF. The chain couples TRBV12-5 to TRBJ1-3; D uncertain. Per the germline V gene, CDR1 is LGHNT and CDR2 is FRNRAP. V lost 3 bases and J lost 9, with 3 bases in between. The CDR3 runs to 10 residues.

The chain uses TRBV28 and TRBJ1-3; TRBD1 is a possible D gene (6 bases). Germline V lookup: CDR1 MDHEN, CDR2 SYDVKM. V was clipped by 6 bases and J by 2 bases, with 11 bases between them. CDR3 length equals 14 residues. CDR3: CASRGSGAGNTIYF. The CDR3 nucleotides are TGTGCCAGCAGGGGGTCAGGGGCTGGAAACACCATATATTTT.

The chain has TRBV2 and TRBJ2-7; a weak D match, TRBD2 (5 bases). The CDR3 loop spans 12 amino acids. The germline V gene encodes CDR1 SNHLY and CDR2 FYNNEI. Deletions cut 5 bases from V and 5 bases from J, with 10 bases between. CDR3 in DNA: TGTGCCAGCAGTAAAGGAGGCCACGAGCAGTACTTC. This sequence encodes CASSKGGHEQYF.

J is TRBJ1-2 and V is TRBV9; possible D gene TRBD1, 5 bases. This CDR3 has 15 residues. The V end was cut by 4 bases, the J end by 8 bases, with 21 bases between. Germline assignment: CDR1 SGDLS and CDR2 YYNGEE. The CDR3 here is CASSSSSGGVEGYTF. CDR3 in DNA: TGTGCCAGCAGCTCATCCTCTGGGGGGGTAGAAGGCTACACCTTC.

The CDR3 DNA follows: TGTGCCAGCAGCAAGCGGACAGGGAGCTCCTACGAGCAGTACTTC. It is translated as CASSKRTGSSYEQYF. The V and J genes are TRBV7-2 and TRBJ2-7, with 8 bases aligning to TRBD1. J was trimmed by 0 bases and V by 5 bases; bases with no gene match: 6. There are 15 residues in the CDR3. Germline V CDR1 and CDR2: SGHTA, FQGNSA.

The gene calls are TRBV27 and TRBJ2-5; 9 bases are a match to TRBD2. The J segment lost 4 bases and the V segment lost 3 bases, leaving 9 bases of the junction unmatched. CDR1 is MNHEY and CDR2 is SMNVEV in the germline V gene (reference sequence). The CDR3 runs to 16 residues. For the CDR3, the DNA is TGTGCCAGCAGTTTTTACGGTAGCGGGGGTGCAGAGACCCAGTACTTC. Translating gives CASSFYGSGGAETQYF.

V and J are TRBV5-4 and TRBJ2-7; D possibly corresponds to TRBD2 (5 bases). Trimming left V 0 bases short and J 9 bases short, with 10 bases between. Germline V lookup: CDR1 SGHNT, CDR2 YYREEE (reference sequence). The length of the CDR3 is 12 residues. The CDR3 nucleotides read TGTGCCAGCAGCTTGGACAGCGCGGGGCAGTACTTC. This codes for CASSLDSAGQYF. Supplemented by reference TRBV5-4 and TRBJ2-7, the full variable domain reads ETGVTQSPTHLIKTRGQQVTLRCSSQSGHNTVSWYQQALGQGPQFIFQYYREEENGRGNFPPRFSGLQFPNYSSELNVNALELDDSALYLCASSLDSAGQYFGPGTRLTVT.

This clone was found a few times. The J gene is TRBJ2-3, the V gene TRBV7-2; D not certain. V was pared by 3 bases and J by 2 bases, with 6 bases between. Looked up from germline, CDR1 is SGHTA and CDR2 is FQGNSA. The CDR3 has 13 residues. Written as DNA, the CDR3 is TGTGCCAGCAGCTTCACACCCACAGATACGCAGTATTTT. It encodes CASSFTPTDTQYF.